This T cell receptor (beta chain) was captured by sequencing in a study of glioma-infiltrating T cells after dendritic cell vaccination (dated by TCRdb to 2016 to 2018). For the wider study: The cohort comprised roughly 15 glioblastoma patients from Phase I and II dendritic cell vaccination trials, 9 newly diagnosed and 6 with recurrent disease. In glioblastoma patients vaccinated with dendritic cells, deep sequencing of TCR beta CDR3 regions served to measure tumor-infiltrating lymphocyte content and to compare repertoires between tumor and blood. The vaccine consisted of monocyte-derived dendritic cells cultured about 7 days with IL-4 and GM-CSF, then pulsed overnight with autologous tumor lysate. Patients received autologous tumor lysate-pulsed dendritic cell vaccination between about 2003 and 2013. Each patient was given three intradermal dendritic cell vaccine injections, spaced two weeks apart, in the arm below the axilla. Survival after dendritic cell vaccination was correlated with TCR sequencing metrics, including TIL content and tumor-blood repertoire overlap.

To be selected, patients needed enough residual fresh-frozen tumor tissue and more than two years of available survival data. An isocitrate dehydrogenase mutation was not carried by any of the glioblastoma patients, although molecular status was otherwise variable. PBMC collection took place before vaccination, two weeks after the third vaccination, and at tumor progression if progression occurred. The Qiagen DNeasy Blood extraction Kit was used to extract genomic DNA. The full study reports these points: The cohort was small and heterogeneous, few patients had complete blood and tumor sets, and even fewer had initial-recurrent tumor pairs. Higher estimated pretreatment TIL content predicted longer time to progression and overall survival after dendritic cell vaccination. The three-group TCR overlap response model was characterized as speculative, and prospective validation of the model was stated to be required. TCR clonality showed no direct relationship with survival, which suggests that a diverse polyclonal response may matter.

V is cut back by 4 bases and J by 1 base, with 15 bases in the junction unmatched. CDR1 and CDR2 (MNHNS, SASEGT) derive from the germline V gene. The CDR3 runs 19 amino acids, cysteine and phenylalanine included. Only CDR3 DNA is held: 57 bases, read in frame from base 1. Of note for this clone: Its cognate antigen has yet to be identified. The record has no base qualities; no much larger clone is one base away.

The immunoSEQ assay amplified TCRB CDR3 regions from roughly 2 micrograms of genomic DNA, or from all available DNA when less than that amount was available. The multiplex PCR relied on 60 forward primers for TCR V beta segments and 13 reverse primers for J beta segments. Synthetic control templates were spiked into each sample at limiting dilution to estimate reads per starting template. The Illumina HiSeq System generated sequencing reads of 87 bp. Per the source publication's procedure: PCR and sequencing errors were removed by merging closely related sequences with a nearest neighbor algorithm. TCR overlap was defined as the percentage of unique tumor TCR beta sequences that were also present in the same patient's peripheral blood. What TCRdb holds here is the immuneACCESS table cut down to in-frame rearrangements. Part of the clones is not present; checked against another copy, under half of the missing clones reflect an unresolved V gene, and the others are unexplained. V and J calls and clone size are copied from that table; D and trimming were computed from the DNA. This sample gives about 92,000 clones in total; around 84% of them show up just once. The ten largest clones add up to more than 15% of the sample.

The source material was blood, sampled before dendritic cell vaccination. The rearrangement combines TRBV6-1 with TRBJ2-3, with 9 bases in between that match TRBD2. The TCR was taken from a human donor with glioblastoma. The nucleotide sequence reads as follows: TGTGCCAGCAGTGTATCACTAGCGGGCGCCCCGGAGGGCACAGATACGCAGTATTTT. This gives the protein CASSVSLAGAPEGTDTQYF.